A single sample is the source of the 11 T cell receptor beta chains below, sequenced in a study of blood T cell repertoires in COVID-19 (dated by TCRdb to the early 2020s). Library preparation used the immunoSEQ multiplex PCR assay. The source is immuneACCESS, and TCRdb retained only in-frame sequences with V and J called. Part of the clones is not carried over; for the studies checked, unresolved V genes explain less than half of this, and the remainder is unexplained. In all, the sample holds approximately 100,000 clones, and approximately 91% of those were seen once. Jointly, the top ten make up around 6.9% of the sample. The sample was peripheral blood. The receptors originated from a woman aged 55-70 years with acute or convalescent COVID-19.

With regard to this clone: Compared with germline, one end of the junction differs, possibly owing to a read error. The genes are TRBV15 and TRBJ2-1; D unresolved. The germline gives CDR1 LNHNV, CDR2 YYDKDF (reference sequence). This CDR3 is 13 amino acids long. CDR3 region: CATSRDYSNEQFF. As DNA, the CDR3 is TGTGCCACCAGCCGAGATTACTCCAATGAGCAGTTCTTC.

The V and J genes are TRBV19 and TRBJ1-4, with 10 bases fitting TRBD1. The CDR3 is made up of 13 amino acids. The J segment lost 5 bases and the V segment lost 9 bases, leaving 3 bases of the junction unmatched. The germline V gene has CDR1 LNHDA and CDR2 SQIVND (reference sequence). In DNA form, the CDR3 reads TGTGCCAGCAGGACAGGGGGGAATGAAAAACTGTTTTTT. This encodes CASRTGGNEKLFF.

The genes are TRBV11-2 and TRBJ1-2; D gene unclear. Germline V gene lookup returns CDR1 SGHAT and CDR2 FQNNGV. V was trimmed by 1 base and J by 4 bases, leaving 13 bases between them. The CDR3 is 15 residues long. CDR3 bases: TGTGCCAGCAGCTTAGGCAGGCCCACCAGCTATGGCTACACCTTC. This sequence encodes CASSLGRPTSYGYTF.

The chain uses TRBV7-8 and TRBJ1-3; tentative D call: TRBD1 (5 bases). CDR3 size: 14 residues. V shed 5 bases and J shed 3 bases, with 11 bases lying between them. The germline V gene has CDR1 SGHVS and CDR2 FQNEAQ. Here the CDR3 DNA reads TGTGCCAGCAGCCATCGGACAATTGGAAACACCATATATTTT. As protein: CASSHRTIGNTIYF.

The V call is TRBV28, the J call TRBJ1-5, with D possibly matching TRBD1 (5 bases). Trimming removed 2 bases from V and 11 bases from J, with 16 bases in between. The CDR3 sequence is 14 residues long. Germline values: CDR1 MDHEN, CDR2 SYDVKM. The CDR3 DNA follows: TGTGCCAGCAGTTTAGTGGGGCGCGGGGGAGCCCAGCATTTT. Translated: CASSLVGRGGAQHF.

Remarks on this clone: This same CDR3 is encoded by further DNA sequences in the sample. V and J are TRBV27 and TRBJ2-2; D is uncertain. The ends were cut back, 3 bases at V and 5 bases at J, with 4 bases in the middle. This CDR3 has 12 amino acids. The germline V gene encodes CDR1 MNHEY and CDR2 SMNVEV (reference sequence). In DNA form, the CDR3 reads TGTGCCAGCAGTTTTCTTACCGGGGAGCTGTTTTTT. It specifies CASSFLTGELFF.

V and J are TRBV30 and TRBJ1-1, with TRBD1 as a possible D gene (5 bases). Germline V lookup: CDR1 GTSNPN, CDR2 SVGIG (reference sequence). Trimming took 0 bases from V and 4 from J, leaving 9 bases between them. This CDR3 spans 13 amino acids. The CDR3 region has the DNA TGTGCCTGGAGTGTGCAGGGCAGCACTGAAGCTTTCTTT. Its translation is CAWSVQGSTEAFF.

This clone was picked up a small number of times. This rearrangement joins TRBV19 to TRBJ2-2; the match to TRBD1 covers 7 bases. The CDR3 has 16 residues. V shed 1 base, J shed 1 base, and the junction held 3 bases outside the gene matches. Germline V CDR1 and CDR2: LNHDA, SQIVND (reference sequence). For the CDR3, the DNA is TGTGCCAGTAGTATAGGATGGACAGGGAACACCGGGGAGCTGTTTTTT. Encoded protein: CASSIGWTGNTGELFF.

The chain joins TRBV6-5 to TRBJ1-2; TRBD1 agrees at 9 bases. V was pared by 0 bases and J by 8 bases, with 10 bases of the junction left unmatched. CDR1 and CDR2 (germline): MNHEY, SVGAGI. The CDR3 contains 16 residues. Here the CDR3 reads CASSYSRGTGFEGYTF. In nucleotides, the CDR3 is TGTGCCAGCAGTTACTCGAGGGGGACAGGGTTTGAGGGCTACACCTTC.

This chain links TRBV6-2 or TRBV6-3 with TRBJ2-1; TRBD2 matches at 16 bases. Germline CDR1 reads MNHEY; CDR2 reads SVGEGT. V was pared by 0 bases and J by 15 bases, with 5 bases of the junction left unmatched. The CDR3 length is 15 residues. Written as DNA, the CDR3 is TGTGCCAGCAGTTACTCGGGACTAGCGGGAGGGCAGGGGTTCTTC. It codes for CASSYSGLAGGQGFF.

The gene calls are TRBV5-6 and TRBJ1-3; D gene uncertain. Trimming left V 2 bases short and J 2 bases short, with 23 bases between. Germline assignment: CDR1 SGHDT and CDR2 YYEEEE. CDR3 length equals 19 residues. CDR3 amino acids: CASSFPGLLTGETGNTIYF. The CDR3 bases are TGTGCCAGCAGCTTCCCTGGACTCCTCACCGGCGAAACTGGAAACACCATATATTTT.